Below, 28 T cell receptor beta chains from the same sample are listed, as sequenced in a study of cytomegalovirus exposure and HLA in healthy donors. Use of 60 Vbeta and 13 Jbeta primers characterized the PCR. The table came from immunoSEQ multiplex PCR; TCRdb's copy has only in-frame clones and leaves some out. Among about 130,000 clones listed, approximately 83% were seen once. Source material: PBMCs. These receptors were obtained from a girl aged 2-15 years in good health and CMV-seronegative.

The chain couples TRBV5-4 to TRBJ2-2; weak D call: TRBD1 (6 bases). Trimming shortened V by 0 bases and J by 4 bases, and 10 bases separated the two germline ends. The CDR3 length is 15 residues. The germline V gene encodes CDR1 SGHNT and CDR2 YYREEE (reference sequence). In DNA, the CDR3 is TGTGCCAGCAGCTTGGCGATGGGGGCCACCGGGGAGCTGTTTTTT. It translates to CASSLAMGATGELFF.

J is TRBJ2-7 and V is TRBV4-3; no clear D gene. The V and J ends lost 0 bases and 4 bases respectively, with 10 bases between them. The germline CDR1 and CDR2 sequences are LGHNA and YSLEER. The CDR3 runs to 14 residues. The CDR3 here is CASSQEVQLYEQYF. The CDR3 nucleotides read TGCGCCAGCAGCCAAGAAGTACAGCTATACGAGCAGTACTTC.

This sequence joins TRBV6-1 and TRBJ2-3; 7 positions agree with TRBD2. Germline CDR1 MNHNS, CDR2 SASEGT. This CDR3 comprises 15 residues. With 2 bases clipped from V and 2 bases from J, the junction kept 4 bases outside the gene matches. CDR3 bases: TGTGCCAGCAGTGAACGTGGGACTACCACAGATACGCAGTATTTT. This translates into CASSERGTTTDTQYF.

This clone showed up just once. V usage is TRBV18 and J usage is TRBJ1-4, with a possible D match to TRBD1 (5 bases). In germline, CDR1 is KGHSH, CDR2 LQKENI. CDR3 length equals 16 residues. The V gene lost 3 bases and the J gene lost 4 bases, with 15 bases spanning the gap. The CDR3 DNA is TGTGCCAGCTCACCTTCGAACCAGGGCCTTAATGAAAAACTGTTTTTT. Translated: CASSPSNQGLNEKLFF.

In nucleotides, the CDR3 is TGCAGCCTGGGGACAGGATCCACAGATACGCAGTATTTT. It specifies CSLGTGSTDTQYF. The rearrangement links TRBV29-1 to TRBJ2-3, with 8 bases lining up with TRBD1. The CDR3 extends over 13 amino acids. Germline assignment: CDR1 SQVTM and CDR2 ANQGSEA. V gave up 8 bases and J gave up 2 bases; unmatched junction bases: 6.

This CDR3 reads CAWSPPSGTSTDTQYF. For the CDR3, the DNA is TGTGCCTGGAGTCCTCCCTCAGGGACTAGCACAGATACGCAGTATTTT. The genes are TRBV30 and TRBJ2-3; D is possibly TRBD2 (6 bases). From germline, CDR1 is GTSNPN and CDR2 SVGIG (reference sequence). This CDR3 contains 16 residues. Trimming pared 2 bases from V and 0 bases from J, leaving 15 bases between.

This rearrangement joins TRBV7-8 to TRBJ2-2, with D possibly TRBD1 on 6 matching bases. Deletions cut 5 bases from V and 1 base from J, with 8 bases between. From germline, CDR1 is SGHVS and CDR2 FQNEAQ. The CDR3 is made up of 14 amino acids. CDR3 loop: CASSQDRNTGELFF. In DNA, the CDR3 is TGTGCCAGCAGCCAGGACAGGAACACCGGGGAGCTGTTTTTT.

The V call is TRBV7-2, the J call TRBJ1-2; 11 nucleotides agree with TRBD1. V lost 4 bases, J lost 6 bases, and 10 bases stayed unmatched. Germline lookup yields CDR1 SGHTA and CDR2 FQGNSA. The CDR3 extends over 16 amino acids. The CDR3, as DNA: TGTGCCAGCAGCTCCGGGGGGACAGGGGGTTTAGATGGCTACACCTTC. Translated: CASSSGGTGGLDGYTF.

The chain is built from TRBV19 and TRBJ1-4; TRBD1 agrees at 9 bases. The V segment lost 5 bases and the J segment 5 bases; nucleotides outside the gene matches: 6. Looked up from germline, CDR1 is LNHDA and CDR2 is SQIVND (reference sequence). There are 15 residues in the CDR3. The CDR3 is CASSLLTGGNEKLFF. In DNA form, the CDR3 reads TGTGCCAGTAGTTTACTAACAGGGGGCAATGAAAAACTGTTTTTT.

The CDR3 protein is CASAGTGDEQYF. The CDR3 coding sequence is TGTGCCAGCGCCGGGACTGGAGACGAGCAGTACTTC. V usage is TRBV2 and J usage is TRBJ2-7; a possible D gene is TRBD2 (6 bases). The CDR3 spans 12 residues. The V end was cut by 8 bases, the J end by 5 bases, with 13 bases between. CDR1 and CDR2 (germline): SNHLY, FYNNEI.

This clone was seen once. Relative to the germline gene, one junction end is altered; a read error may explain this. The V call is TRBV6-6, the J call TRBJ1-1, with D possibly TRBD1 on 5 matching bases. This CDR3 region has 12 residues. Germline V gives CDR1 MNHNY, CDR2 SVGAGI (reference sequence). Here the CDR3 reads CASSPTATVAFF. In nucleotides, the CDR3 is TGTGCCAGCAGTCCGACAGCCACTGTAGCTTTCTTT.

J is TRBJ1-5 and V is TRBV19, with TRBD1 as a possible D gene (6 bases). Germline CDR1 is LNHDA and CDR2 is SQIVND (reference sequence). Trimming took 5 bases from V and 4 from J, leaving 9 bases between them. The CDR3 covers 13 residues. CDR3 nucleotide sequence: TGTGCCAGTAGTGTAACAGGGAATCAGCCCCAGCATTTT. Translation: CASSVTGNQPQHF. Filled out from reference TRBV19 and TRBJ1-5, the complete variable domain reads DGGITQSPKYLFRKEGQNVTLSCEQNLNHDAMYWYRQDPGQGLRLIYYSQIVNDFQKGDIAEGYSVSREKKESFPLTVTSAQKNPTAFYLCASSVTGNQPQHFGDGTRLSIL.

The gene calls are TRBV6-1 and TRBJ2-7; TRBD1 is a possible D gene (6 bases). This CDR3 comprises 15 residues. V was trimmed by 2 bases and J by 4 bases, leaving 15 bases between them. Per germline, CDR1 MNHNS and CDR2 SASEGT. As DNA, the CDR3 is TGTGCCAGCAGTGAAAGGGCTGGACAGAGATACGAGCAGTACTTC. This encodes CASSERAGQRYEQYF.

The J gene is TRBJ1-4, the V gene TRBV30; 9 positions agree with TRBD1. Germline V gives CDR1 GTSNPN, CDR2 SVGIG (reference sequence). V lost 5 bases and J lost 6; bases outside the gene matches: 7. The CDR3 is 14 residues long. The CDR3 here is CAWQPGTGHEKLFF. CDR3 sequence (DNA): TGTGCCTGGCAGCCCGGGACAGGGCATGAAAAACTGTTTTTT.

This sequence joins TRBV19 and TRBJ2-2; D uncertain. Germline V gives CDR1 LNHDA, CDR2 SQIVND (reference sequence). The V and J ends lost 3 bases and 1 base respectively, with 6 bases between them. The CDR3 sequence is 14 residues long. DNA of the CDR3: TGTGCCAGTAGTATTCGTCGGAACACCGGGGAGCTGTTTTTT. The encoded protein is CASSIRRNTGELFF.

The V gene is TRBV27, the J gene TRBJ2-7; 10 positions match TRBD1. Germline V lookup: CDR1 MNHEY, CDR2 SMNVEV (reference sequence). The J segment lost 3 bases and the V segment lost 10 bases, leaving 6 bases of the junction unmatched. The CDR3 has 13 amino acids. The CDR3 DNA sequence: TGTGCCACCCGCGGACAGGGGGTCTACGAGCAGTACTTC. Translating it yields CATRGQGVYEQYF.

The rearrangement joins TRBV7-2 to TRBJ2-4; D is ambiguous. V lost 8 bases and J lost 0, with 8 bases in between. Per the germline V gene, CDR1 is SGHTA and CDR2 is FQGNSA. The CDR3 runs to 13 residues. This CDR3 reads CASAAVAKNIQYF. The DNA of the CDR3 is TGTGCCAGCGCCGCGGTAGCCAAAAACATTCAGTACTTC. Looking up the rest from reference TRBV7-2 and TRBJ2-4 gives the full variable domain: GAGVSQSPSNKVTEKGKDVELRCDPISGHTALYWYRQSLGQGLEFLIYFQGNSAPDKSGLPSDRFSAERTGGSVSTLTIQRTQQEDSAVYLCASAAVAKNIQYFGAGTRLSVL.

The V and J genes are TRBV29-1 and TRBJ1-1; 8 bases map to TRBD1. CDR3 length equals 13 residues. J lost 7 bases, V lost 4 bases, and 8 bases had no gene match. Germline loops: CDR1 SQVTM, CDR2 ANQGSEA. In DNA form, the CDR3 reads TGCAGCGTTGGGACAGGGACAACCTATGAAGCTTTCTTT. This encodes CSVGTGTTYEAFF.

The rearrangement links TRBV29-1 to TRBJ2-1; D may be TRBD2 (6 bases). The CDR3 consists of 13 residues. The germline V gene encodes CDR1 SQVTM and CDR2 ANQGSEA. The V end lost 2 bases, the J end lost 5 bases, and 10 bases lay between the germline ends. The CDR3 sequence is CSVEREWNNEQFF. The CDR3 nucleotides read TGCAGCGTTGAACGGGAGTGGAACAATGAGCAGTTCTTC.

The CDR3 is CASSRRDRGTEAFF. In nucleotides, the CDR3 is TGTGCCAGTAGTCGCCGGGACAGGGGGACTGAAGCTTTCTTT. The J gene is TRBJ1-1, the V gene TRBV19; 11 nucleotides line up with TRBD1. This CDR3 has 14 residues. Germline V gene data show CDR1 as LNHDA and CDR2 as SQIVND (reference sequence). J lost 5 bases, V lost 5 bases, and 4 bases had no gene match.

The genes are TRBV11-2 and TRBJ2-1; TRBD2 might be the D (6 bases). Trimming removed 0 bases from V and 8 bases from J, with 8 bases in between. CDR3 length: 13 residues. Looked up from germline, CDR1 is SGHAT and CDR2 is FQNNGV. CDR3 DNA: TGTGCCAGCAGCTTAGACGGGGGTGATGAGCAGTTCTTC. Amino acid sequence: CASSLDGGDEQFF. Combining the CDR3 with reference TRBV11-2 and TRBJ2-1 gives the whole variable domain EAGVAQSPRYKIIEKRQSVAFWCNPISGHATLYWYQQILGQGPKLLIQFQNNGVVDDSQLPKDRFSAERLKGVDSTLKIQPAKLEDSAVYLCASSLDGGDEQFFGPGTRLTVL.

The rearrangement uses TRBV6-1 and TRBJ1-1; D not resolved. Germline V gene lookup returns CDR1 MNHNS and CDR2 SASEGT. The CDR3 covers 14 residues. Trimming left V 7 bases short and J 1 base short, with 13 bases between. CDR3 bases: TGTGCCAGCACCGCGGGCCGGAGGAACACTGAAGCTTTCTTT. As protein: CASTAGRRNTEAFF.

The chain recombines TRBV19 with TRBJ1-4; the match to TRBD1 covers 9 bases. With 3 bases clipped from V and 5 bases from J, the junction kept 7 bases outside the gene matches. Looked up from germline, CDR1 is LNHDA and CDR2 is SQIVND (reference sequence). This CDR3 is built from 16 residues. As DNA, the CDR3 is TGTGCCAGTAGTATTGGGGCCGGGACAGGGAATGAAAAACTGTTTTTT. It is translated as CASSIGAGTGNEKLFF.

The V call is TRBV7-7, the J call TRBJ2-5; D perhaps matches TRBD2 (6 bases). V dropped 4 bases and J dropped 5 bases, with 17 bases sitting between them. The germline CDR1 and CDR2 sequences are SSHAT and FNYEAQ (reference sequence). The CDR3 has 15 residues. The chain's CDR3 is CASSSQVGLGETQYF. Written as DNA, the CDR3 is TGTGCCAGCAGCTCCCAGGTGGGACTGGGGGAGACCCAGTACTTC.

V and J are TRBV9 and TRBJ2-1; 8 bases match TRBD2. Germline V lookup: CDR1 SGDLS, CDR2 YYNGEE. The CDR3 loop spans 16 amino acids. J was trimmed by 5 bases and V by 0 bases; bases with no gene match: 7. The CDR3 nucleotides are TGTGCCAGCAGCGTAGGTGTCGGGAGGGGACACAATGAGCAGTTCTTC. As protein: CASSVGVGRGHNEQFF.

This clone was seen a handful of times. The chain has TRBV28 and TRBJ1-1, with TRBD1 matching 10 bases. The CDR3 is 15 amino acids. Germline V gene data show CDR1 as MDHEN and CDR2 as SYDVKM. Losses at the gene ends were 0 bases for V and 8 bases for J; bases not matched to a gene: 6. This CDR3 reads CASSLWDRGLGEAFF. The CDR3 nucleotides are TGTGCCAGCAGTTTATGGGACAGGGGGTTAGGCGAAGCTTTCTTT.

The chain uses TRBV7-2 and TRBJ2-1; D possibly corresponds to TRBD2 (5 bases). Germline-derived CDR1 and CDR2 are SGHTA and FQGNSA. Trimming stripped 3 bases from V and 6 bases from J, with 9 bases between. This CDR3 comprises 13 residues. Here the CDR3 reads CASSFYRGNEQFF. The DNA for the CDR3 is TGTGCCAGCAGCTTTTACCGGGGCAATGAGCAGTTCTTC.

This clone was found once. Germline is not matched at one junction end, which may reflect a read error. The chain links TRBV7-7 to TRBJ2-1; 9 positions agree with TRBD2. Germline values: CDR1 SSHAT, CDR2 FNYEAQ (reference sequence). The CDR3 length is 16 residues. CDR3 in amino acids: CASSLGSGGTYNEQFF. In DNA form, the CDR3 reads TGTGCTAGCAGCTTAGGGAGCGGGGGGACTTACAATGAGCAGTTCTTC.